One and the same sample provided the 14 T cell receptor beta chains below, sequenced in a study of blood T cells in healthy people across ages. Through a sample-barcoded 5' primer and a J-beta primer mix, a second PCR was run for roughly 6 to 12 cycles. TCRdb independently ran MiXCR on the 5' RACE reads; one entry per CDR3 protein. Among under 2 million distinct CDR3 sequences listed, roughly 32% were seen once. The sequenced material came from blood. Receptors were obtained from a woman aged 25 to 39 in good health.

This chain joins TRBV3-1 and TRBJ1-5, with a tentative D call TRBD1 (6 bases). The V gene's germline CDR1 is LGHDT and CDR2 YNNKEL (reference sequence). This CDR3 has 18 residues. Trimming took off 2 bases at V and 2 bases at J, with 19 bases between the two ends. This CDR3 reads CASSQFPRGPEGNQPQHF. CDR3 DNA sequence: TGTGCCAGCAGCCAATTCCCCAGGGGCCCTGAGGGCAATCAGCCCCAGCATTTT.

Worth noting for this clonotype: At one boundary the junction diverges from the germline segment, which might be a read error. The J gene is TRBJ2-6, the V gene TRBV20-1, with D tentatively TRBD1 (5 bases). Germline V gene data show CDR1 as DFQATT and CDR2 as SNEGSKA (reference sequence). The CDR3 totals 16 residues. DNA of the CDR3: TGCAGTGTCGAAGGTGGTTCTACCTCTGGGGCCGACGTCCTGACTTTC. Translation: CSVEGGSTSGADVLTF.

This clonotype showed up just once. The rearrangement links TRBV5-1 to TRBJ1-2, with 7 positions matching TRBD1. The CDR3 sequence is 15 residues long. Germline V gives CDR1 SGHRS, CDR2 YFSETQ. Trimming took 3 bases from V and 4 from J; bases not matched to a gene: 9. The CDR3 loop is CASSWNDRDGYGYTF. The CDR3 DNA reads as TGCGCCAGCAGCTGGAATGACAGGGATGGCTATGGCTACACCTTC.

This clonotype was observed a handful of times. CDR3 sequence: CASSPIKREWSYEQYF. The CDR3 DNA is TGTGCCAGCAGCCCTATAAAGCGGGAGTGGAGTTACGAGCAGTACTTC. This chain uses TRBV28 with TRBJ2-7, with 8 bases lining up with TRBD2. The V and J ends lost 6 bases and 4 bases, in that order; junction bases with no gene match: 14. The CDR3 runs 16 residues. Germline V CDR1 and CDR2: MDHEN, SYDVKM.

The CDR3 is CASSPPPADSGANVLTF. The CDR3, as DNA: TGTGCCAGCAGTCCGCCGCCAGCAGACTCTGGGGCCAACGTCCTGACTTTC. The chain combines TRBV6-1 with TRBJ2-6; D uncertain. Germline V gene sequence: CDR1 MNHNS, CDR2 SASEGT. The CDR3 consists of 17 residues. V lost 5 bases and J lost 0, with 14 bases in between.

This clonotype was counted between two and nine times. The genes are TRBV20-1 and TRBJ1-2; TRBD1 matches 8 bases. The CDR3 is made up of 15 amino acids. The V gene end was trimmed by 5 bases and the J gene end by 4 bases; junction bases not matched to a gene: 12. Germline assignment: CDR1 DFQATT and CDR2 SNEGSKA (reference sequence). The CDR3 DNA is TGCAGTGCTCTATCCGGGACAGGAGCTCGCTATGGCTACACCTTC. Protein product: CSALSGTGARYGYTF.

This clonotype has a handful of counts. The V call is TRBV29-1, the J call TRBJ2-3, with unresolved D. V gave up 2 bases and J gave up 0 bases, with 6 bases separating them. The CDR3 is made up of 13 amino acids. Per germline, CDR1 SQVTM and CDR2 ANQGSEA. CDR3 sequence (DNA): TGCAGCGTTGAAATGGACAGCACAGATACGCAGTATTTT. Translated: CSVEMDSTDTQYF.

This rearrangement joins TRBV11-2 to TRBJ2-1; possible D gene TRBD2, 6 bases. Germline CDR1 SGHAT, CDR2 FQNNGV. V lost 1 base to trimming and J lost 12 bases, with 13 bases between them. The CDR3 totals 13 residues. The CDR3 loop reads CASSLVGGNTQFF. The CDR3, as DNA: TGTGCCAGCAGCTTAGTTGGCGGGAATACGCAGTTCTTC.

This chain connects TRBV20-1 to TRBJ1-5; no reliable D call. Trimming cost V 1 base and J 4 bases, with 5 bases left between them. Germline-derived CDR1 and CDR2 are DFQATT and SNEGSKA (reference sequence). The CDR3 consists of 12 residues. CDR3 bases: TGCAGTGCTAGAGCGGTAAATCAGCCCCAGCATTTT. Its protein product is CSARAVNQPQHF.

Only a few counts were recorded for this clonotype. The CDR3 reads CASSQWGRNTGELFF. CDR3 in DNA: TGCGCCAGCAGCCAATGGGGTAGGAACACCGGGGAGCTGTTTTTT. The chain combines TRBV4-1 with TRBJ2-2, with D unclear. V dropped 2 bases and J dropped 1 base, with 8 bases sitting between them. Germline CDR1 reads MGHRA; CDR2 reads YSYEKL. The CDR3 spans 15 residues.

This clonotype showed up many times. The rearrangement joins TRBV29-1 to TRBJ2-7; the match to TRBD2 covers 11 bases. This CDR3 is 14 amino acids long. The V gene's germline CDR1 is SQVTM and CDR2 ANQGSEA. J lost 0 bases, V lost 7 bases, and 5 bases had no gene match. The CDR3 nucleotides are TGCAGCGCAACACTAGCGGGAGTCTCCTACGAGCAGTACTTC. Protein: CSATLAGVSYEQYF.

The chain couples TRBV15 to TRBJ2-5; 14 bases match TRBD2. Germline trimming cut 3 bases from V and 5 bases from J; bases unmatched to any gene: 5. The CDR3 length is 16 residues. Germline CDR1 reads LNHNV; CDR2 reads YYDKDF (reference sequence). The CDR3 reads CATSSTGLAGVETQYF. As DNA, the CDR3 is TGTGCCACCAGCAGCACGGGACTAGCGGGAGTTGAGACCCAGTACTTC.

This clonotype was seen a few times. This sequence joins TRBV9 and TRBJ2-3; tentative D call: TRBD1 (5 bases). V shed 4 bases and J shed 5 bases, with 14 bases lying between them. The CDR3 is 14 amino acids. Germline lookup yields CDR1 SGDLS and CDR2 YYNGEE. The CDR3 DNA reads TGTGCCAGCAGCAGATGGGCCCAGGGAGATACGCAGTATTTT. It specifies CASSRWAQGDTQYF.

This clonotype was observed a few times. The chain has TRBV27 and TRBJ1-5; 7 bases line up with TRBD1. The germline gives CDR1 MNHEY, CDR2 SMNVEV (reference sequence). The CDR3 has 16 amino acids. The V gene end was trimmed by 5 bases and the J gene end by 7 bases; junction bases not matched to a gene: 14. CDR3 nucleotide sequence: TGTGCCAGCAGTCCTTGGACAGGAGGGATCGGGCAGCCCCAGCATTTT. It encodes CASSPWTGGIGQPQHF.